These 30 T cell receptor beta chains were all obtained from the same sample, sequenced in a study of control samples from healthy donors and cancer patients. The protocol was immunoSEQ multiplex PCR, while the TCRdb copy is restricted to in-frame clones and leaves out a portion. The repertoire includes 90,000 to 100,000 clones, about 80% of them detected once, and approximately 10% sits in the top ten. The sequenced sample was blood. These receptors originate from a woman aged 30 to 39 in good health.

The chain combines TRBV4-2 with TRBJ1-5, with TRBD1 as a possible D gene (6 bases). Germline CDR1 LGHNA, CDR2 YNFKEQ. Trimming took 0 bases from V and 7 from J, leaving 13 bases between them. This CDR3 is 15 amino acids long. CDR3 loop: CASSQDGAGGQPQHF. CDR3 nucleotides: TGTGCCAGCAGCCAAGACGGAGCGGGGGGCCAGCCCCAGCATTTT.

V usage is TRBV12-3 or TRBV12-4 and J usage is TRBJ2-2; D is perhaps TRBD2 (6 bases). This CDR3 comprises 13 residues. With 7 bases removed from V and 11 bases from J, the gap between germline ends came to 17 bases. CDR3 nucleotide sequence: TGTGCCAGCAAGGTCGGGGGAACAAGAGAGCTGTTTTTT. It translates to CASKVGGTRELFF.

This clone was seen only a few times. The chain has TRBV11-3 and TRBJ1-1; D not resolved. Germline-derived CDR1 and CDR2 are SGHNT and YENEEA. V shed 6 bases and J shed 1 base, with 6 bases lying between them. This CDR3 comprises 12 residues. The CDR3 sequence is CASSKRNTEAFF. Here the CDR3 DNA reads TGTGCCAGCAGTAAGAGGAACACTGAAGCTTTCTTT.

V and J are TRBV6-5 and TRBJ2-7; D perhaps matches TRBD2 (6 bases). The germline gives CDR1 MNHEY, CDR2 SVGAGI. The CDR3 loop spans 11 amino acids. Trimming cost V 7 bases and J 7 bases, with 11 bases left between them. CDR3 DNA sequence: TGTGCCAGCACCGATGGGGGGGAGCAGTACTTC. This gives the protein CASTDGGEQYF.

This clone was seen only a few times. The V and J genes are TRBV2 and TRBJ1-1; TRBD1 agrees at 9 bases. CDR1 and CDR2 from the germline V gene are SNHLY and FYNNEI. The CDR3 totals 12 residues. The V and J ends lost 8 bases and 6 bases, in that order; junction bases with no gene match: 4. The CDR3 bases are TGTGCCAGCTTTTGGACAGGGGCTGAAGCTTTCTTT. It encodes CASFWTGAEAFF.

V is TRBV5-5 and J is TRBJ1-3; 9 nucleotides line up with TRBD1. Trimming removed 3 bases from V and 3 bases from J; junction bases left unmatched: 4. This CDR3 contains 15 residues. Germline V gene data show CDR1 as SGHKS and CDR2 as YYEKEE (reference sequence). The DNA for the CDR3 is TGTGCCAGCAGCTCCGGGACAGGGAGTGGAAACACCATATATTTT. Encoded protein: CASSSGTGSGNTIYF.

V usage is TRBV7-9 and J usage is TRBJ2-7; 11 nucleotides line up with TRBD1. The ends lost 5 bases at V and 4 bases at J; junction bases unmatched: 7. From germline, CDR1 is SEHNR and CDR2 FQNEAQ (reference sequence). The CDR3 totals 15 residues. DNA for the CDR3: TGTGCCAGCAGCCCCGGGACAGGGGGGTTTTACGAGCAGTACTTC. Amino acids: CASSPGTGGFYEQYF.

V and J are TRBV3-1 (or the pseudogene TRBV3-2) and TRBJ1-2; perhaps TRBD1 as D (5 bases). V lost 4 bases and J 6 bases, leaving 15 bases between the germline ends. The CDR3 has 14 residues. The germline V gene has CDR1 LGHDT and CDR2 YNNKEL (reference sequence). This CDR3 is CASSPEGPRDGYTF. CDR3 coding DNA: TGTGCCAGCAGCCCTGAGGGGCCTAGGGATGGCTACACCTTC.

The V and J genes are TRBV2 and TRBJ2-7; D is possibly TRBD2 (6 bases). The CDR3 length is 14 residues. The V gene's germline CDR1 is SNHLY and CDR2 FYNNEI. The V gene lost 2 bases and the J gene lost 0 bases, with 8 bases spanning the gap. The CDR3 loop reads CASSELASSYEQYF. The DNA for the CDR3 is TGTGCCAGCAGTGAACTAGCGAGCTCCTACGAGCAGTACTTC. The entire variable domain, with the rest obtained from reference TRBV2 and TRBJ2-7, is as follows: EPEVTQTPSHQVTQMGQEVILRCVPISNHLYFYWYRQILGQKVEFLVSFYNNEISEKSEIFDDQFSVERPDGSNFTLKIRSTKLEDSAMYFCASSELASSYEQYFGPGTRLTVT.

The J gene is TRBJ2-2, the V gene TRBV18, with 7 bases lining up with TRBD1. Trimming cost V 2 bases and J 4 bases; bases outside gene matches: 1. The V gene's germline CDR1 is KGHSH and CDR2 LQKENI. This CDR3 contains 14 residues. In DNA form, the CDR3 reads TGTGCCAGCTCACCAGGGACAGTCACCGGGGAGCTGTTTTTT. As protein: CASSPGTVTGELFF.

This chain links TRBV5-6 with TRBJ2-4, with 7 bases aligning to TRBD2. V trimming: 2 bases; J trimming: 1 base; junction bases outside the gene matches: 6. CDR3 length equals 16 residues. Germline assignment: CDR1 SGHDT and CDR2 YYEEEE. CDR3 in DNA: TGTGCCAGCAGCTTTGTCGGGGGAGGGGCCAAAAACATTCAGTACTTC. This gives the protein CASSFVGGGAKNIQYF. Based on the CDR3 plus reference TRBV5-6 and TRBJ2-4, the full variable domain is DAGVTQSPTHLIKTRGQQVTLRCSPKSGHDTVSWYQQALGQGPQFIFQYYEEEERQRGNFPDRFSGHQFPNYSSELNVNALLLGDSALYLCASSFVGGGAKNIQYFGAGTRLSVL.

The V call is TRBV6-6, the J call TRBJ1-5; 8 bases line up with TRBD1. Trimming cost V 6 bases and J 2 bases; bases outside gene matches: 15. There are 18 residues in the CDR3. CDR1 and CDR2 (germline): MNHNY, SVGAGI (reference sequence). The CDR3 sequence is CASSRGQGLTEGNQPQHF. The CDR3 DNA follows: TGTGCCAGCAGCCGAGGACAGGGATTAACGGAGGGCAATCAGCCCCAGCATTTT.

This clone has only a few counts. This chain uses TRBV6-6 with TRBJ1-5; TRBD1 matches 7 bases. CDR1 MNHNY and CDR2 SVGAGI come from the germline V gene (reference sequence). The trim removed 8 bases at V and 3 bases at J, leaving 10 bases unmatched. The CDR3 extends over 15 amino acids. In DNA, the CDR3 is TGTGCCAGCTCCCGGTCGGGACAGCTCAATCAGCCCCAGCATTTT. Its protein is CASSRSGQLNQPQHF.

The chain is built from TRBV6-5 and TRBJ1-1; perhaps TRBD1 as D (5 bases). The V gene's germline CDR1 is MNHEY and CDR2 SVGAGI. V gave up 6 bases and J gave up 12 bases, with 17 bases separating them. The length of the CDR3 is 12 residues. The CDR3 nucleotides read TGTGCCAGCAGAACCGGGGACCTTTTACCTTTCTTT. As protein: CASRTGDLLPFF.

This sequence joins TRBV29-1 and TRBJ2-1; D gene unclear. CDR1 and CDR2 (germline): SQVTM, ANQGSEA. V shed 3 bases and J shed 10 bases, with 7 bases lying between them. This CDR3 comprises 10 residues. Here the CDR3 reads CSVDMDEQFF. In nucleotides, the CDR3 is TGCAGCGTTGACATGGACGAGCAGTTCTTC.

This chain links TRBV6-6 with TRBJ2-2; D uncertain. Trimming shortened V by 5 bases and J by 4 bases, and 20 bases separated the two germline ends. The CDR3 is made up of 17 amino acids. In germline, CDR1 is MNHNY, CDR2 SVGAGI (reference sequence). CDR3 in amino acids: CASSPRRGPESTGELFF. CDR3 coding DNA: TGTGCCAGCAGTCCCCGCCGAGGACCGGAAAGCACCGGGGAGCTGTTTTTT.

The chain carries TRBV3-1 (or the pseudogene TRBV3-2) and TRBJ2-7; the D is unclear. There are 15 residues in the CDR3. The V gene's germline CDR1 is LGHDT and CDR2 YNNKEL (reference sequence). Trimming removed 3 bases at V and 5 bases at J, with 17 bases between. The CDR3 bases are TGTGCCAGCAGCCAGTCGGACCTAGGGCTGAACGAGCAGTACTTC. It codes for CASSQSDLGLNEQYF.

The V call is TRBV19, the J call TRBJ2-2; the match to TRBD1 covers 10 bases. The CDR3 spans 14 residues. The V and J ends lost 7 bases and 6 bases, in that order; junction bases with no gene match: 5. Germline V CDR1 and CDR2: LNHDA, SQIVND (reference sequence). CDR3 sequence (DNA): TGTGCCAGTAAGGGACAGGGGTGGGCCGGGGAGCTGTTTTTT. This codes for CASKGQGWAGELFF.

The chain uses TRBV5-6 and TRBJ1-2, with TRBD1 matching over 7 bases. From germline, CDR1 is SGHDT and CDR2 YYEEEE. V trimming: 3 bases; J trimming: 8 bases; junction bases outside the gene matches: 10. CDR3 length: 14 amino acids. CDR3 protein: CASSYARQGLGYTF. The CDR3 nucleotides read TGTGCCAGCAGCTATGCCCGACAGGGTTTGGGCTACACCTTC. Full variable domain (outside the CDR3, taken from reference TRBV5-6 and TRBJ1-2): DAGVTQSPTHLIKTRGQQVTLRCSPKSGHDTVSWYQQALGQGPQFIFQYYEEEERQRGNFPDRFSGHQFPNYSSELNVNALLLGDSALYLCASSYARQGLGYTFGSGTRLTVV.

The chain employs TRBV2 and TRBJ1-6; TRBD1 agrees at 9 bases. CDR3 size: 15 residues. The trim removed 3 bases at V and 10 bases at J, leaving 7 bases unmatched. Germline CDR1 reads SNHLY; CDR2 reads FYNNEI. The CDR3 DNA is TGTGCCAGCAGTGATACAGGGGGCAGGGGCTCACCCCTCCACTTT. Encoded protein: CASSDTGGRGSPLHF.

CDR3 in amino acids: CASSLEGSRMDTQYF. CDR3 sequence (DNA): TGCGCCAGCAGCTTGGAGGGTAGCCGCATGGATACGCAGTATTTT. The rearrangement uses TRBV5-1 and TRBJ2-3; D remains unclear. V was shortened by 0 bases and J by 6 bases, with 14 bases between the two germline ends. The CDR3 contains 15 residues. Looked up from germline, CDR1 is SGHRS and CDR2 is YFSETQ.

J is TRBJ2-3 and V is TRBV5-4; D is undetermined. CDR3 length equals 15 residues. Per the germline V gene, CDR1 is SGHNT and CDR2 is YYREEE (reference sequence). V was trimmed by 4 bases and J by 4 bases, leaving 16 bases between them. The CDR3 region has the DNA TGTGCCAGCAGCGCTGGACGCAATGGCGCAGATACGCAGTATTTT. As protein: CASSAGRNGADTQYF. The full variable domain, completed using reference TRBV5-4 and TRBJ2-3, is ETGVTQSPTHLIKTRGQQVTLRCSSQSGHNTVSWYQQALGQGPQFIFQYYREEENGRGNFPPRFSGLQFPNYSSELNVNALELDDSALYLCASSAGRNGADTQYFGPGTRLTVL.

The chain has TRBV6-6 and TRBJ2-4, with 7 nucleotides matching TRBD1. Germline CDR1 reads MNHNY; CDR2 reads SVGAGI (reference sequence). CDR3 length equals 14 residues. V lost 2 bases and J lost 4; bases outside the gene matches: 2. The CDR3 sequence is CASSYGTAKNIQYF. The CDR3 nucleotides read TGTGCCAGCAGTTACGGGACAGCAAAAAACATTCAGTACTTC.

The CDR3 protein is CASSRLAGDQETQYF. The CDR3 coding sequence is TGTGCCAGCTCACGACTAGCGGGGGATCAAGAGACCCAGTACTTC. The chain joins TRBV18 to TRBJ2-5; 12 bases map to TRBD2. V lost 4 bases, J lost 2 bases, and 2 bases stayed unmatched. CDR1 KGHSH and CDR2 LQKENI come from the germline V gene. This CDR3 region has 15 residues.

V is TRBV11-2 and J is TRBJ1-2; D perhaps matches TRBD1 (5 bases). Trimming left V 2 bases short and J 8 bases short, with 6 bases between. Germline V gene data show CDR1 as SGHAT and CDR2 as FQNNGV. The CDR3 length is 11 residues. Here the CDR3 reads CASSLRGGYTF. CDR3 nucleotide sequence: TGTGCCAGCAGCTTAAGGGGAGGCTACACCTTC.

This clone was seen just once. The rearrangement joins TRBV5-6 to TRBJ1-2, with 7 positions matching TRBD1. CDR1 is SGHDT and CDR2 is YYEEEE in the germline V gene. J gave up 3 bases and V 4 bases, and 15 bases lay outside the gene matches. The CDR3 contains 17 residues. CDR3 residues: CASSIERGQGVYYGYTF. The CDR3 DNA sequence: TGTGCCAGCAGCATCGAGAGGGGCCAGGGGGTGTACTATGGCTACACCTTC.

The V call is TRBV2, the J call TRBJ2-3; a weak D match, TRBD1 (5 bases). V was clipped by 6 bases and J by 0 bases, with 16 bases between them. The CDR3 totals 16 residues. Germline V gene data show CDR1 as SNHLY and CDR2 as FYNNEI. CDR3: CASSGQGLLSTDTQYF. The CDR3 region has the DNA TGTGCCAGCAGCGGACAAGGCCTCCTCAGCACAGATACGCAGTATTTT.

This rearrangement joins TRBV6-1 to TRBJ2-3; no clear D. V lost 3 bases and J 4 bases, leaving 17 bases between the germline ends. CDR3 length equals 16 residues. The germline V gene encodes CDR1 MNHNS and CDR2 SASEGT. This CDR3 reads CASSDLFGLEADTQYF. In DNA form, the CDR3 reads TGTGCCAGCAGTGACTTGTTTGGCCTAGAGGCAGATACGCAGTATTTT.

The V and J genes are TRBV27 and TRBJ2-1; D may be TRBD1 or TRBD2 (5 bases each). V lost 5 bases and J lost 1, with 15 bases in between. CDR3 length: 16 amino acids. Per germline, CDR1 MNHEY and CDR2 SMNVEV (reference sequence). CDR3 DNA sequence: TGTGCCAGCAGTCCATTCTCGGGGCTTTCCTACAATGAGCAGTTCTTC. Amino acid sequence: CASSPFSGLSYNEQFF.

This rearrangement joins TRBV30 to TRBJ1-1; D gene uncertain. The ends were cut back, 1 base at V and 2 bases at J, with 11 bases in the middle. The CDR3 contains 14 residues. Looked up from germline, CDR1 is GTSNPN and CDR2 is SVGIG (reference sequence). The CDR3 loop is CAWSAQDGNTEAFF. The CDR3 nucleotides are TGTGCCTGGAGTGCCCAGGATGGCAACACTGAAGCTTTCTTT.